This paragraph covers one T cell receptor (beta chain) sequence. Its antigen is not identified. Antigen-specific CD4+ T cells were first expanded with viral peptide pools by the ViraFEST assay and only then sequenced. Scientists isolated CD4+ T cells after an approximately 11-day culture period ended. Nucleocapsid antibodies stayed negative before and after vaccination, showing no earlier SARS-CoV-2 infection. On days 3 and 7, fresh IL-2 medium replaced half the medium. Produced via immunoSEQ multiplex PCR; TCRdb's table is partial and in-frame only. Among 50,000 to 60,000 clones, roughly two thirds were seen once, and the ten largest hold about 18%. The sample belongs to a study of vaccination effects on CD4 cells after COVID-19. The CDR3 extends over 16 amino acids. V lost 2 bases to trimming and J lost 0 bases, with 8 bases between them. Germline CDR1 KGHSH, CDR2 LQKENI.

The chain combines TRBV18 with TRBJ2-6, with D perhaps TRBD2 (6 bases). This clonotype originated in a human donor who received a COVID-19 vaccine. The input for sequencing was CD4+ T cells from PBMCs cultured with SARS-CoV-2 spike peptides, taken before COVID-19 vaccination. CDR3 sequence reads: CASSPVGSSGANVLTF. CDR3 nucleotides: TGTGCCAGCTCACCAGTCGGGAGCTCTGGGGCCAACGTCCTGACTTTC.